This record concerns one T cell receptor (beta chain) sequence. Antigen specificity is unknown. V was pared by 8 bases and J by 4 bases, with 8 bases of the junction left unmatched. CDR3 length: 14 amino acids. Germline V gives CDR1 MNHEY, CDR2 SVGAGI. The sample belongs to a study of graft-versus-host responses after intestinal transplantation. Clones were read by immunoSEQ multiplex PCR, and TCRdb kept only the in-frame ones, dropping some. Here the sample spans tens of thousands of clones, 89% being singletons. The V call is TRBV6-5, the J call TRBJ2-1; 7 bases fit TRBD2. The sequence derives from a human donor who received an intestinal transplant. This sample comprised unstimulated CD8+ T cells sorted from spleen or lymph node cells, obtained before intestinal transplant. CDR3 sequence (DNA): TGTGCCAGCGGGGGGGAGGGAGAGTACAATGAGCAGTTCTTC. This gives the protein CASGGEGEYNEQFF.